Shown below are 21 T cell receptor beta chains from a single sample sequenced in a study of T cells in Graves' hyperthyroidism and ophthalmopathy. TCR beta CDR3 regions were amplified from RNA. Primed by the HTBI set, a first-round RT-PCR was run on the TCR CDR3. In TCRdb, the multiplex PCR reads were re-called with MiXCR into one record per CDR3 protein. The table has roughly 580,000 distinct CDR3 sequences, just over 45% seen once. Sequenced sample: peripheral blood or thyroid tissue (not recorded which). These receptors all stem from a young woman with Graves' hyperthyroidism.

This clonotype has just a few counts. The V gene is TRBV2, the J gene TRBJ2-5; TRBD2 might be the D (5 bases). In germline, CDR1 is SNHLY, CDR2 FYNNEI. This CDR3 comprises 14 residues. Between the trimmed V and J ends, which lost 8 bases and 1 base, there was a span of 14 bases. CDR3 sequence: CASLDPGTQETQYF. CDR3 nucleotides: TGTGCCAGCCTTGACCCGGGAACCCAAGAGACCCAGTACTTC.

This clonotype occurred once. V usage is TRBV19 and J usage is TRBJ1-3; D perhaps matches TRBD1 (6 bases). The CDR3 has 15 amino acids. The V gene's germline CDR1 is LNHDA and CDR2 SQIVND (reference sequence). Trimming cost V 7 bases and J 2 bases, with 15 bases left between them. As DNA, the CDR3 is TGTGCCAGTACCCTAGACAGGCTACCTGGAAACACCATATATTTT. It specifies CASTLDRLPGNTIYF.

This clonotype occurred a few times. The chain employs TRBV7-9 and TRBJ2-5; weak D call: TRBD2 (7 bases). With 3 bases removed from V and 5 bases from J, the gap between germline ends came to 19 bases. CDR1 and CDR2 (germline): SEHNR, FQNEAQ (reference sequence). This CDR3 comprises 16 residues. CDR3 region: CASSLDGGPHLETQYF. The CDR3 bases are TGTGCCAGCAGCTTGGACGGGGGGCCCCACCTCGAGACCCAGTACTTC.

Concerning this clonotype: With a much larger clone just one base away, this may be a read error. This sequence joins TRBV7-3 and TRBJ1-1, with D unresolved. Germline V gives CDR1 SGHTA, CDR2 FQGTGA. Trimming removed 8 bases from V and 5 bases from J, with 9 bases in between. There are 11 residues in the CDR3. The chain's CDR3 is CASSVSTEAFF. CDR3 nucleotides: TGTGCCAGCTCCGTCTCGACTGAAGCTTTCTTT.

The V and J genes are TRBV2 and TRBJ1-2; D is ambiguous. V was clipped by 6 bases and J by 0 bases, with 14 bases between them. The germline CDR1 and CDR2 sequences are SNHLY and FYNNEI. The length of the CDR3 is 15 residues. CDR3 in DNA: TGTGCCAGCAGCAGAAACTGGGGAGCTAACTATGGCTACACCTTC. Its protein is CASSRNWGANYGYTF.

The chain couples TRBV20-1 to TRBJ1-2, with 7 bases lining up with TRBD1. Unmatched junction bases numbered 7, after V lost 6 bases and J lost 6 bases. Germline values: CDR1 DFQATT, CDR2 SNEGSKA (reference sequence). The CDR3 contains 12 residues. CDR3 DNA: TGCAGTGCAGGTCCTACAGGGGATGGCTACACCTTC. This encodes CSAGPTGDGYTF.

There are many counts of this clonotype. This chain uses TRBV19 with TRBJ1-1; no clear D gene. The CDR3 contains 13 residues. V lost 4 bases to trimming and J lost 0 bases, with 6 bases between them. Germline V gene data show CDR1 as LNHDA and CDR2 as SQIVND (reference sequence). CDR3 protein: CASSNGMNTEAFF. The CDR3 region has the DNA TGTGCCAGTAGTAACGGCATGAACACTGAAGCTTTCTTT. Full variable domain (remainder filled in from reference TRBV19 and TRBJ1-1): DGGITQSPKYLFRKEGQNVTLSCEQNLNHDAMYWYRQDPGQGLRLIYYSQIVNDFQKGDIAEGYSVSREKKESFPLTVTSAQKNPTAFYLCASSNGMNTEAFFGQGTRLTVV.

The CDR3 DNA reads TGTGCCAGCAGTTTATACGGGGTGTTGGCCCAGCATTTT. Its translation is CASSLYGVLAQHF. The rearrangement joins TRBV7-9 to TRBJ1-5, with D unresolved. This CDR3 spans 13 amino acids. Germline assignment: CDR1 SEHNR and CDR2 FQNEAQ (reference sequence). Trimming cost V 6 bases and J 11 bases, with 17 bases left between them.

This clonotype was observed a few times. This chain links TRBV5-1 with TRBJ1-2; 8 positions agree with TRBD1. CDR3 length: 15 residues. Germline CDR1 and CDR2: SGHRS and YFSETQ. The trim removed 7 bases at V and 5 bases at J, leaving 13 bases unmatched. The CDR3 protein is CASFSGGTPGYGYTF. CDR3 DNA sequence: TGCGCCAGCTTCTCAGGGGGCACCCCCGGGTATGGCTACACCTTC.

The V gene is TRBV19, the J gene TRBJ1-1, with TRBD1 identical over 7 bases. The V and J ends lost 1 base and 3 bases, in that order; junction bases with no gene match: 5. Germline V gives CDR1 LNHDA, CDR2 SQIVND (reference sequence). This CDR3 comprises 15 residues. The CDR3 sequence is CASSIGRDRDTEAFF. The CDR3 DNA sequence: TGTGCCAGTAGTATAGGTCGGGACAGAGACACTGAAGCTTTCTTT.

The chain couples TRBV7-3 to TRBJ1-1; D not resolved. Germline lookup yields CDR1 SGHTA and CDR2 FQGTGA. V was clipped by 6 bases and J by 0 bases, with 11 bases between them. The CDR3 loop spans 14 amino acids. CDR3: CASSPRGVNTEAFF. CDR3 in DNA: TGTGCCAGCAGTCCCCGGGGAGTGAACACTGAAGCTTTCTTT.

This clonotype was observed a few times. This sequence joins TRBV19 and TRBJ2-7; 9 bases are a match to TRBD2. Germline CDR1 reads LNHDA; CDR2 reads SQIVND (reference sequence). The CDR3 is made up of 14 amino acids. V shed 5 bases and J 3 bases; nucleotides not matched to a gene: 5. Here the CDR3 reads CASSGLAGFYEQYF. The CDR3 DNA is TGTGCCAGTAGTGGGCTAGCGGGATTCTACGAGCAGTACTTC.

To note about this clonotype: Being one base from a much bigger clone, this may be a read error. CDR3 nucleotides: TGTGCCATCAGTGACTCGTCGACCTTAAACGGGCAGTACTTC. This translates into CAISDSSTLNGQYF. This sequence joins TRBV10-3 and TRBJ2-7; no reliable D call. V was pared by 3 bases and J by 9 bases, with 18 bases between. Germline CDR1 and CDR2: ENHRY and SYGVKD. This CDR3 region has 14 residues.

This clonotype appeared many times. The chain combines TRBV7-9 with TRBJ1-2; D is uncertain. Looked up from germline, CDR1 is SEHNR and CDR2 is FQNEAQ (reference sequence). V dropped 4 bases and J dropped 5 bases, with 14 bases sitting between them. The CDR3 covers 14 residues. The DNA for the CDR3 is TGTGCCAGCAGCTCCAGCTCCAGGCCGTATGGCTACACCTTC. Its translation: CASSSSSRPYGYTF.

V and J are TRBV5-4 and TRBJ1-6, with D perhaps TRBD1 (5 bases). Trimming cost V 4 bases and J 10 bases, with 18 bases left between them. CDR1 SGHNT and CDR2 YYREEE come from the germline V gene (reference sequence). This CDR3 has 15 residues. CDR3: CASSVGTPHDSPLHF. CDR3 sequence (DNA): TGTGCCAGCAGCGTCGGGACTCCTCATGACTCACCCCTCCACTTT.

This clonotype was counted at least ten times. This sequence joins TRBV7-8 and TRBJ2-5; weak D call: TRBD2 (6 bases). The ends were cut back, 5 bases at V and 9 bases at J, with 19 bases in the middle. This CDR3 spans 14 amino acids. The germline V gene encodes CDR1 SGHVS and CDR2 FQNEAQ. The CDR3 bases are TGTGCCAGCAGCGTAGGGCGGGACCAGCGGGCCCAGTACTTC. Translated, it gives CASSVGRDQRAQYF.

Notes on this clonotype: An end of the junction does not agree with germline; a read error may underlie this. The rearrangement joins TRBV5-5 to TRBJ1-1; D is perhaps TRBD1 (5 bases). The CDR3 sequence is 14 residues long. The germline CDR1 and CDR2 sequences are SGHKS and YYEKEE (reference sequence). This CDR3 reads CASRDDAGSTGAFF. The CDR3 DNA reads TGTGCCAGCCGGGACGACGCTGGTAGTACTGGAGCTTTCTTT.

This clonotype was observed once. A much larger clone is a single base away; this may be a read error. This chain joins TRBV29-1 and TRBJ2-2, with D possibly TRBD1 on 6 matching bases. CDR3 length: 12 residues. In germline, CDR1 is SQVTM, CDR2 ANQGSEA. Trimming left V 7 bases short and J 6 bases short, with 12 bases between. The chain's CDR3 is CSAAGGPGELFF. CDR3 bases: TGCAGCGCTGCTGGGGGCCCCGGGGAGCTGTTTTTT.

The V call is TRBV20-1, the J call TRBJ1-1, with 9 positions matching TRBD1. The CDR3 runs to 16 residues. V was pared by 3 bases and J by 5 bases, with 13 bases of the junction left unmatched. Germline V gene data show CDR1 as DFQATT and CDR2 as SNEGSKA (reference sequence). The CDR3 loop is CSARRPLDRGGTEAFF. The CDR3 DNA reads as TGCAGTGCTAGGCGCCCCTTGGACAGGGGTGGTACTGAAGCTTTCTTT.

Many counts were recorded for this clonotype. CDR3 residues: CASSFGTRSYEQYF. The CDR3 DNA sequence: TGTGCCAGCAGCTTCGGGACACGATCCTACGAGCAGTACTTC. This chain uses TRBV7-6 with TRBJ2-7; possibly TRBD1 for D (6 bases). The V and J ends lost 3 bases and 1 base respectively, with 10 bases between them. The length of the CDR3 is 14 residues. Germline-derived CDR1 and CDR2 are SGHVS and FNYEAQ.

This chain connects TRBV12-3 or TRBV12-4 to TRBJ2-2, with unresolved D. Trimming cost V 7 bases and J 6 bases, with 15 bases left between them. The CDR3 length is 14 residues. This CDR3 is CASNVAGMSGELFF. As DNA, the CDR3 is TGTGCCAGCAATGTAGCAGGAATGTCCGGGGAGCTGTTTTTT.